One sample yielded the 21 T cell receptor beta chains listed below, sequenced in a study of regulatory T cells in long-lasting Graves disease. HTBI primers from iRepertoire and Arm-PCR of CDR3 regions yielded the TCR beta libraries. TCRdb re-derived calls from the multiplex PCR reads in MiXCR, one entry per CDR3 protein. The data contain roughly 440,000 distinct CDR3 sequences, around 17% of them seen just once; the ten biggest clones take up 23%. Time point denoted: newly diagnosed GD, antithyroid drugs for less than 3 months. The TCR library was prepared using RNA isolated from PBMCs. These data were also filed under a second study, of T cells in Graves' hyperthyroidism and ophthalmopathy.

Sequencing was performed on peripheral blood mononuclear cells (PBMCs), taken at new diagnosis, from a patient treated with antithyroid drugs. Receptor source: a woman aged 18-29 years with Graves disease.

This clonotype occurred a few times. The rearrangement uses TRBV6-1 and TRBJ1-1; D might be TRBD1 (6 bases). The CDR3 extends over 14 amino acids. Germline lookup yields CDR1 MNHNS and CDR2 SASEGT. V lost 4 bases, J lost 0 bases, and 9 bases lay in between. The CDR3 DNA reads TGTGCCAGCAGTGGACAGGACTTGAACACTGAAGCTTTCTTT. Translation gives CASSGQDLNTEAFF.

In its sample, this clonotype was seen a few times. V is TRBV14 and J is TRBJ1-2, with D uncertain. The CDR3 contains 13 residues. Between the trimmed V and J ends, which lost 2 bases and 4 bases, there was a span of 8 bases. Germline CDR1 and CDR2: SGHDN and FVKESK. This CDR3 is CASSQTTTYGYTF. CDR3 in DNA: TGTGCCAGCAGCCAAACGACCACCTATGGCTACACCTTC.

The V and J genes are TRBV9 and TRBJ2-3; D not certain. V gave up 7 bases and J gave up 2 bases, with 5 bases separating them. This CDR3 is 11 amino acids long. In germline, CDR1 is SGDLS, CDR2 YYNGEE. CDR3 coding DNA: TGTGCCAGCGGGGACACAGATACGCAGTATTTT. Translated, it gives CASGDTDTQYF.

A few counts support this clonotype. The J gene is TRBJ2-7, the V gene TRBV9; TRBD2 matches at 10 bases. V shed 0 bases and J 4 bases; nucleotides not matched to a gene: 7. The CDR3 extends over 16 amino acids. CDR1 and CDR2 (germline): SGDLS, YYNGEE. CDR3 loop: CASSVGIAGGTYEQYF. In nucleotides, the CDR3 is TGTGCCAGCAGCGTAGGAATAGCGGGAGGCACTTACGAGCAGTACTTC.

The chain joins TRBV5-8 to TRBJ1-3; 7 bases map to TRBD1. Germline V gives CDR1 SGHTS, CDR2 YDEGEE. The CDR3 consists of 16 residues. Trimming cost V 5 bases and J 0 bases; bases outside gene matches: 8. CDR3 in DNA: TGTGCCAGCAGAAACAGGGGAGGCCTCTCTGGAAACACCATATATTTT. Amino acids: CASRNRGGLSGNTIYF.

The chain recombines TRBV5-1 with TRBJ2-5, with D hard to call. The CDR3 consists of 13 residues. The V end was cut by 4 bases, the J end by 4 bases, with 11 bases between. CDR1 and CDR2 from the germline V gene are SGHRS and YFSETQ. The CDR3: CASSPLGSETQYF. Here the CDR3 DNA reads TGCGCCAGCAGCCCACTGGGATCAGAGACCCAGTACTTC.

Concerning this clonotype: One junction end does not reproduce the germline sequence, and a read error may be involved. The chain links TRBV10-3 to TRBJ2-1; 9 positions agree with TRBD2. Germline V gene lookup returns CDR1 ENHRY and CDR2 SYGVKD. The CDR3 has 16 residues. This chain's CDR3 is CAISESTPSGIGGQFF. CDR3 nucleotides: TGCGCCATCAGTGAGTCGACTCCTAGCGGGATCGGTGGGCAGTTCTTC.

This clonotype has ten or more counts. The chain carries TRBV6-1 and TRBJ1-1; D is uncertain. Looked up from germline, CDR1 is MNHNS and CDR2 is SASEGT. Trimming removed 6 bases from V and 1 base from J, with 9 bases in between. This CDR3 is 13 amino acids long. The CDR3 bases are TGTGCCAGCAGCCGAGGGAGGAACACTGAAGCTTTCTTT. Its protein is CASSRGRNTEAFF.

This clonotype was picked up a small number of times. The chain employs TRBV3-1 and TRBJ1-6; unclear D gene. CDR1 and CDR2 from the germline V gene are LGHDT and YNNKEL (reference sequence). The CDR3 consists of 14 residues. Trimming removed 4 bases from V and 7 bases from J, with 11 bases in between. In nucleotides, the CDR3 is TGTGCCAGCAGCCTTCGGCAGTTAAATTCACCCCTCCACTTT. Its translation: CASSLRQLNSPLHF. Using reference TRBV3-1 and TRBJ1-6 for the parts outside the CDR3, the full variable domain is DTAVSQTPKYLVTQMGNDKSIKCEQNLGHDTMYWYKQDSKKFLKIMFSYNNKELIINETVPNRFSPKSPDKAHLNLHINSLELGDSAVYFCASSLRQLNSPLHFGNGTRLTVT.

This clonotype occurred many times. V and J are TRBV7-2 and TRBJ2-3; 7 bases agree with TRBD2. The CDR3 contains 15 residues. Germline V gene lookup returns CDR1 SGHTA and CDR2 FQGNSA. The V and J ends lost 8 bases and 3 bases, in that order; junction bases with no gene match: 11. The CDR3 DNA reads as TGTGCCAGCTCACCATCTGGCGGGAGAACAGATACGCAGTATTTT. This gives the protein CASSPSGGRTDTQYF.

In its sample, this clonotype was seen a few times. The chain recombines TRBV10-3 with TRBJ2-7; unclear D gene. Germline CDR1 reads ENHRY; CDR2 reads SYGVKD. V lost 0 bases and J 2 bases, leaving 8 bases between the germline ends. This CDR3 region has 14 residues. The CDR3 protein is CAISESDDAYEQYF. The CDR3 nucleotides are TGTGCCATCAGTGAGTCCGACGATGCCTACGAGCAGTACTTC.

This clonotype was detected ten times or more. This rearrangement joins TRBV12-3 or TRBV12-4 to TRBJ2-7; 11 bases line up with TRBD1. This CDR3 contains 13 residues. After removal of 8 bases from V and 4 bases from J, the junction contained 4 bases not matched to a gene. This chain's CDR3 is CASGQGALYEQYF. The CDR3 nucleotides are TGTGCCAGCGGACAGGGGGCTTTGTACGAGCAGTACTTC.

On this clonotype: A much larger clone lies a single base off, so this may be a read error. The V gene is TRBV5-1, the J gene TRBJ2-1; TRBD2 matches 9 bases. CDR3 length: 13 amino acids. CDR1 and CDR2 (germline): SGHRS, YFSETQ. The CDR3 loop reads CASLGGRASERFF. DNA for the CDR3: TGCGCCAGCTTGGGCGGGAGGGCCTCTGAGCGGTTCTTC.

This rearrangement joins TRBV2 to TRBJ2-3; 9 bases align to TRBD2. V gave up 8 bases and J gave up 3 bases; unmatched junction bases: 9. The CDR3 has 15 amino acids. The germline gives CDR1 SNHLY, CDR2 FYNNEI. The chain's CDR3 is CASEDAGGPTDTQYF. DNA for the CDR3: TGTGCCAGCGAAGACGCGGGAGGGCCGACAGATACGCAGTATTTT. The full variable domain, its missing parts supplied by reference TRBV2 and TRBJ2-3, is EPEVTQTPSHQVTQMGQEVILRCVPISNHLYFYWYRQILGQKVEFLVSFYNNEISEKSEIFDDQFSVERPDGSNFTLKIRSTKLEDSAMYFCASEDAGGPTDTQYFGPGTRLTVL.

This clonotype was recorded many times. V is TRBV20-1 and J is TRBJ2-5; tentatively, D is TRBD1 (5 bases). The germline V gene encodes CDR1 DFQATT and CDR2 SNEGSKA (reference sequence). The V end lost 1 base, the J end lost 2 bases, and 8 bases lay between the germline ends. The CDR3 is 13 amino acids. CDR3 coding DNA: TGCAGTGCTAGAGGACAGAGACAAGAGACCCAGTACTTC. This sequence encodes CSARGQRQETQYF.

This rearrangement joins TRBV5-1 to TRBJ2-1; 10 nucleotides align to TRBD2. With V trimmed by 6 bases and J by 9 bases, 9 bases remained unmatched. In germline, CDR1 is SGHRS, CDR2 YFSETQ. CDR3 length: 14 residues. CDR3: CASTIAGGRFEQFF. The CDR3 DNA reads TGCGCCAGCACAATAGCGGGAGGTAGATTTGAGCAGTTCTTC.

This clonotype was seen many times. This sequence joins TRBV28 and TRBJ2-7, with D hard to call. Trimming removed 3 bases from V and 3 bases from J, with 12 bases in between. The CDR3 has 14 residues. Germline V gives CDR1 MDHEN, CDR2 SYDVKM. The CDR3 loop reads CASSFRRSLYEQYF. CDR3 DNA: TGTGCCAGCAGTTTTCGTCGAAGTCTCTACGAGCAGTACTTC.

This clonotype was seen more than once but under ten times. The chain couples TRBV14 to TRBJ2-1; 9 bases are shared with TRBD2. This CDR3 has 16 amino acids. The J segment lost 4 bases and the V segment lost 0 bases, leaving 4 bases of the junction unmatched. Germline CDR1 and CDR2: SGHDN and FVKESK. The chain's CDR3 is CASSQDIAGAYNEQFF. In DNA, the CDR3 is TGTGCCAGCAGCCAAGATATAGCGGGGGCATACAATGAGCAGTTCTTC.

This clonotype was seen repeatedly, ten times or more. The CDR3 DNA is TGTGCCAGCAGTCGGGTTCAGCCGGGACTAGCGTACAATGAGCAGTTCTTC. Residues: CASSRVQPGLAYNEQFF. The V gene is TRBV28, the J gene TRBJ2-1; 10 bases agree with TRBD2. The junction had 11 bases not matched to a gene; V was cut back by 5 bases and J by 4 bases. The CDR3 totals 17 residues. Per the germline V gene, CDR1 is MDHEN and CDR2 is SYDVKM.

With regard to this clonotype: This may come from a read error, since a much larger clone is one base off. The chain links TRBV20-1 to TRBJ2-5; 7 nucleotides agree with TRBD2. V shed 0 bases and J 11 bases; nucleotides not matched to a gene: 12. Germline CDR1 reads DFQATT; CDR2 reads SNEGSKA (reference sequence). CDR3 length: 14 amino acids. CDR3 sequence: CSAREPSGYNEQYF. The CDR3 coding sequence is TGCAGTGCTAGAGAGCCTAGCGGATACAATGAGCAGTACTTC.

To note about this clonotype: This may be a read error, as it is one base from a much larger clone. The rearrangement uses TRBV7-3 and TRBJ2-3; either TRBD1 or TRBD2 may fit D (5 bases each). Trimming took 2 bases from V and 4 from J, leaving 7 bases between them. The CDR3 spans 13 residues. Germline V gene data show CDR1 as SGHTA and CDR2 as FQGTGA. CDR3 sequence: CASSLEGSDTQYF. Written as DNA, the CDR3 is TGTGCCAGCAGCTTAGAGGGGTCAGATACGCAGTATTTT.